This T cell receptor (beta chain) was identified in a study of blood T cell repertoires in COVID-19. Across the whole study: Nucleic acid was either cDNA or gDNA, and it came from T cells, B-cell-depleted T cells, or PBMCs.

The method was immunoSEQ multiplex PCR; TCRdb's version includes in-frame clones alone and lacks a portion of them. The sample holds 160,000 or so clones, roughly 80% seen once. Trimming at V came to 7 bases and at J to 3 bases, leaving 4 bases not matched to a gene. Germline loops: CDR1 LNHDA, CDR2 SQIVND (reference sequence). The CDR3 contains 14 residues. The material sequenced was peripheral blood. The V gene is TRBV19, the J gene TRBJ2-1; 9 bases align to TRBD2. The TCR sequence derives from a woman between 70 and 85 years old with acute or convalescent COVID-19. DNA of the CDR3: TGTGCCAGTAATAGCGGGAGAGACTACAATGAGCAGTTCTTC. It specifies CASNSGRDYNEQFF.